These 19 T cell receptor beta chains were all obtained from the same sample, sequenced in a study of identical twins. Each CDR3 protein is one row after TCRdb ran MiXCR on the 5' RACE reads. Of around 490,000 distinct CDR3 sequences in the sample, 20% to 25% are singletons; the top ten hold approximately 0.5%. These data were likewise used in another study, on yellow fever vaccine responses in identical twins.

Sequencing input: CD4+ T cells sorted from blood. The receptors here all came from a woman under 30 in good health.

This clonotype was observed a handful of times. The J gene is TRBJ1-3, the V gene TRBV12-3 or TRBV12-4, with D unclear. Between the trimmed V and J ends, which lost 5 bases and 1 base, there was a span of 12 bases. This CDR3 comprises 15 residues. The CDR3 protein is CASSPWTVSGNTIYF. CDR3 nucleotides: TGTGCCAGCAGTCCCTGGACGGTATCTGGAAACACCATATATTTT.

This clonotype was counted many times. This chain joins TRBV10-3 and TRBJ2-5; 10 positions agree with TRBD1. Germline V lookup: CDR1 ENHRY, CDR2 SYGVKD. This CDR3 contains 13 residues. After removal of 6 bases from V and 3 bases from J, the junction contained 1 base not matched to a gene. Here the CDR3 reads CAIRGTGEETQYF. Here the CDR3 DNA reads TGTGCCATCAGAGGGACAGGGGAAGAGACCCAGTACTTC.

In its sample, this clonotype was seen a few times. This rearrangement joins TRBV12-3 or TRBV12-4 to TRBJ2-1; unclear D gene. CDR3 length: 13 residues. The ends were cut back, 3 bases at V and 6 bases at J, with 9 bases in the middle. CDR3 in DNA: TGTGCCAGCAGTTTTAGAGCTATCAATGAGCAGTTCTTC. Translated: CASSFRAINEQFF.

This clonotype has only a few counts. The chain links TRBV12-5 to TRBJ2-7; TRBD1 matches 11 bases. Trimming took 6 bases from V and 3 from J; bases not matched to a gene: 4. The germline V gene has CDR1 LGHNT and CDR2 FRNRAP. This CDR3 spans 14 amino acids. CDR3 sequence (DNA): TGTGCTAGTGGCCCGGGACAGGGGGACTACGAGCAGTACTTC. It specifies CASGPGQGDYEQYF.

V gene TRBV20-1 combines with J gene TRBJ1-2; D not certain. V lost 5 bases and J lost 2, with 18 bases in between. From germline, CDR1 is DFQATT and CDR2 SNEGSKA (reference sequence). There are 15 residues in the CDR3. The CDR3 region is CSAEKQLAPNYGYTF. Written as DNA, the CDR3 is TGCAGTGCTGAGAAGCAGTTAGCTCCCAACTATGGCTACACCTTC.

This chain links TRBV3-1 with TRBJ2-1; D tentatively reads TRBD1 or TRBD2 (5 bases each). V lost 3 bases to trimming and J lost 0 bases, with 9 bases between them. In germline, CDR1 is LGHDT, CDR2 YNNKEL (reference sequence). The CDR3 sequence is 15 residues long. The CDR3 reads CASSHGTSSYNEQFF. CDR3 bases: TGTGCCAGCAGCCATGGGACGAGCTCCTACAATGAGCAGTTCTTC.

J is TRBJ2-5 and V is TRBV5-1, with 9 bases fitting TRBD2. Germline assignment: CDR1 SGHRS and CDR2 YFSETQ. Unmatched junction bases numbered 3, after V lost 2 bases and J lost 7 bases. The CDR3 spans 13 residues. The CDR3 DNA reads as TGCGCCAGCAGCTTTGATAGCGGGAGGACCCAGTACTTC. It is translated as CASSFDSGRTQYF.

The chain combines TRBV9 with TRBJ2-5; D may correspond to TRBD1 or TRBD2 (5 bases each). The CDR3 runs to 14 residues. V was clipped by 0 bases and J by 1 base, with 7 bases between them. Germline-derived CDR1 and CDR2 are SGDLS and YYNGEE. DNA of the CDR3: TGTGCCAGCAGCGTAGGGGACCTCCAAGAGACCCAGTACTTC. This gives the protein CASSVGDLQETQYF.

The rearrangement links TRBV15 to TRBJ2-3; 8 nucleotides match TRBD2. The V gene end was trimmed by 2 bases and the J gene end by 2 bases; junction bases not matched to a gene: 6. The CDR3 is 16 amino acids. The V gene's germline CDR1 is LNHNV and CDR2 YYDKDF (reference sequence). The CDR3 coding sequence is TGTGCCACCAGCAGAAGGACTAGCTCATACACAGATACGCAGTATTTT. This codes for CATSRRTSSYTDTQYF.

Only a few counts were recorded for this clonotype. The gene calls are TRBV12-3 or TRBV12-4 and TRBJ2-5, with D unclear. Trimming stripped 4 bases from V and 2 bases from J, with 8 bases between. CDR3 length: 13 amino acids. CDR3: CASSSTIQETQYF. The CDR3 bases are TGTGCCAGCAGTTCGACAATACAAGAGACCCAGTACTTC.

Only a few counts were recorded for this clonotype. The V gene is TRBV10-3, the J gene TRBJ1-1, with 7 positions matching TRBD1. The CDR3 runs 12 residues. Germline V gene lookup returns CDR1 ENHRY and CDR2 SYGVKD. The ends lost 6 bases at V and 7 bases at J; junction bases unmatched: 5. Here the CDR3 DNA reads TGTGCCATCAGAAGGGGGCAGGGTGAAGCTTTCTTT. As protein: CAIRRGQGEAFF.

CDR3 sequence reads: CASSQKGRPSTEAFF. For the CDR3, the DNA is TGTGCCAGCAGCCAGAAAGGGCGGCCTAGCACTGAAGCTTTCTTT. The chain uses TRBV3-1 and TRBJ1-1; D is ambiguous. V lost 3 bases, J lost 4 bases, and 15 bases lay in between. Germline CDR1 reads LGHDT; CDR2 reads YNNKEL (reference sequence). This CDR3 spans 15 amino acids.

The chain joins TRBV2 to TRBJ2-7, with D perhaps TRBD1 (5 bases). Trimming took off 9 bases at V and 5 bases at J, with 14 bases between the two ends. Germline assignment: CDR1 SNHLY and CDR2 FYNNEI. The CDR3 covers 12 residues. CDR3 in amino acids: CASEQVNNEQYF. The CDR3 nucleotides read TGTGCCAGTGAACAGGTTAACAACGAGCAGTACTTC.

This clonotype was seen more than once but under ten times. The chain carries TRBV12-3 or TRBV12-4 and TRBJ2-1; 10 nucleotides align to TRBD2. The CDR3 contains 17 residues. Germline trimming cut 7 bases from V and 0 bases from J; bases unmatched to any gene: 9. The CDR3 DNA follows: TGTGCCAGCACCGGACTAGCGGCTACATACTCCTACAATGAGCAGTTCTTC. Protein: CASTGLAATYSYNEQFF.

The genes are TRBV6-2 or TRBV6-3 and TRBJ2-5; 7 bases fit TRBD2. This CDR3 is 15 amino acids long. Trimming cost V 5 bases and J 5 bases; bases outside gene matches: 11. Germline V gene lookup returns CDR1 MNHEY and CDR2 SVGEGT. CDR3: CASSLGRLAVETQYF. The CDR3 bases are TGTGCCAGCAGTCTGGGCAGACTAGCAGTGGAGACCCAGTACTTC.

The J gene is TRBJ1-1, the V gene TRBV27, with D unclear. This CDR3 has 14 residues. The germline V gene has CDR1 MNHEY and CDR2 SMNVEV (reference sequence). V shed 1 base and J shed 3 bases, with 9 bases lying between them. The chain's CDR3 is CASSLYREYTEAFF. Written as DNA, the CDR3 is TGTGCCAGCAGTTTATATCGGGAGTACACTGAAGCTTTCTTT.

This clonotype has a handful of counts. CDR3 in DNA: TGTGCCACCAGTGGCTTAGGTTCTAGCGGGGGCCGCCGCGGGGCAGATACGCAGTATTTT. Protein sequence: CATSGLGSSGGRRGADTQYF. The rearrangement joins TRBV24-1 to TRBJ2-3; the match to TRBD2 covers 10 bases. The CDR3 runs to 20 residues. Germline trimming cut 5 bases from V and 4 bases from J; bases unmatched to any gene: 20. Germline loops: CDR1 KGHDR, CDR2 SFDVKD.

This clonotype was detected only a few times. The chain couples TRBV29-1 to TRBJ1-1; D perhaps matches TRBD1 (6 bases). The V end lost 7 bases, the J end lost 5 bases, and 14 bases lay between the germline ends. The CDR3 is 12 amino acids. Germline V CDR1 and CDR2: SQVTM, ANQGSEA. This chain's CDR3 is CSGGDTRTEAFF. The CDR3 nucleotides are TGCAGCGGTGGGGACACCCGGACTGAAGCTTTCTTT.

This clonotype has at least ten counts. V and J are TRBV12-3 or TRBV12-4 and TRBJ1-4; a weak D match, TRBD1 (6 bases). CDR3 length: 14 residues. Between the trimmed V and J ends, which lost 6 bases and 4 bases, there was a span of 12 bases. The CDR3 region is CASRKTGINEKLFF. CDR3 sequence (DNA): TGTGCCAGCAGAAAGACAGGAATTAATGAAAAACTGTTTTTT.